The 16 T cell receptor beta chains presented below share a single source sample, sequenced in a study of response to subunit inactivated influenza vaccine (dated by TCRdb to 2017 to 2018). The method was RT-PCR. The instrument was an Illumina HiSeq 2500. TCRdb reran the public reads through fastp at Q25 and MiXCR, keeping productive beta chains. Identical CDR3 proteins give one entry, which carries the most common genes and DNA. The sample yields about 540,000 distinct CDR3 sequences; 11% to 15% were counted once. Roughly 10% of the sample rests with the top ten. The sequencing here drew on PBMCs from blood, taken approximately 12 days after vaccination. These receptors all stem from a middle-aged man who received an inactivated influenza vaccine. Donor details come from another sample of the same person, matched by shared clones.

In this sample, this clonotype turned up many times. The V call is TRBV5-1, the J call TRBJ2-3, with a tentative D call TRBD1 (8 bases). The V gene lost 4 bases and the J gene lost 4 bases, with 19 bases spanning the gap. CDR1 is SGHRS, CDR2 YFSETQ, per germline. This CDR3 has 16 residues. Written as DNA, the CDR3 is TGCGCCAGCAGCCCGGACAGGGTGGGAGGGGCAGATACGCAGTATTTT. Its protein product is CASSPDRVGGADTQYF.

The sample holds a few counts of this clonotype. V and J are TRBV20-1 and TRBJ2-5; 9 bases map to TRBD2. This CDR3 is 16 amino acids long. Germline assignment: CDR1 DFQATT and CDR2 SNEGSKA (reference sequence). The trim removed 1 base at V and 9 bases at J, leaving 15 bases unmatched. The CDR3 DNA sequence: TGCAGTGCTAGAGGCGACAGGCGGGAGGGGGGCTGGGCCCAGTACTTC. The encoded protein is CSARGDRREGGWAQYF.

The chain recombines TRBV5-6 with TRBJ2-7, with TRBD2 as a possible D gene (6 bases). The V end lost 2 bases, the J end lost 0 bases, and 9 bases lay between the germline ends. The CDR3 covers 14 residues. Germline loops: CDR1 SGHDT, CDR2 YYEEEE. CDR3 loop: CASSFMGGSYEQYF. CDR3 bases: TGTGCCAGCAGCTTTATGGGAGGCTCCTACGAGCAGTACTTC.

This clonotype was counted between two and nine times. The chain couples TRBV19 to TRBJ2-7, with a weak D call TRBD1 (5 bases). The V gene lost 2 bases and the J gene lost 1 base, with 9 bases spanning the gap. Germline V gene sequence: CDR1 LNHDA, CDR2 SQIVND (reference sequence). The CDR3 length is 14 residues. Here the CDR3 DNA reads TGTGCCAGTAGTATAACAGGTGCTTCCTACGAGCAGTACTTC. It codes for CASSITGASYEQYF. Drawing the rest from reference TRBV19 and TRBJ2-7, the complete variable domain is DGGITQSPKYLFRKEGQNVTLSCEQNLNHDAMYWYRQDPGQGLRLIYYSQIVNDFQKGDIAEGYSVSREKKESFPLTVTSAQKNPTAFYLCASSITGASYEQYFGPGTRLTVT.

Only a few counts were recorded for this clonotype. The chain combines TRBV7-8 with TRBJ2-2; D might be TRBD2 (7 bases). This CDR3 is built from 15 residues. With 5 bases removed from V and 4 bases from J, the gap between germline ends came to 14 bases. Germline V CDR1 and CDR2: SGHVS, FQNEAQ. The CDR3: CASSPGGRGTGELFF. The CDR3, as DNA: TGTGCCAGCAGCCCGGGGGGCAGGGGCACCGGGGAGCTGTTTTTT.

This clonotype has just a few counts. V is TRBV28 and J is TRBJ1-6; D is ambiguous. Deletions cut 2 bases from V and 11 bases from J, with 10 bases between. There are 13 residues in the CDR3. Per germline, CDR1 MDHEN and CDR2 SYDVKM. The CDR3 sequence is CASSLATGPPLHF. The DNA for the CDR3 is TGTGCCAGCAGTTTAGCGACGGGTCCACCCCTCCACTTT.

The chain couples TRBV5-6 to TRBJ2-3; TRBD2 aligns across 8 bases. From germline, CDR1 is SGHDT and CDR2 YYEEEE. Trimming at V came to 0 bases and at J to 5 bases, leaving 8 bases not matched to a gene. The CDR3 has 16 amino acids. The CDR3 sequence: CASSLGPGGPLDTQYF. CDR3 sequence (DNA): TGTGCCAGCAGCTTGGGACCGGGAGGGCCTTTAGATACGCAGTATTTT.

This clonotype came up a few times. This sequence joins TRBV5-4 and TRBJ2-1; perhaps TRBD1 as D (8 bases). The V gene lost 0 bases and the J gene lost 1 base, with 23 bases spanning the gap. In germline, CDR1 is SGHNT, CDR2 YYREEE (reference sequence). The CDR3 totals 20 residues. The CDR3 region has the DNA TGTGCCAGCAGCTTGGTGGACAGGGAAGGGGACTACTATTCCTACAATGAGCAGTTCTTC. Protein sequence: CASSLVDREGDYYSYNEQFF. Drawing the rest from reference TRBV5-4 and TRBJ2-1, the complete variable domain is ETGVTQSPTHLIKTRGQQVTLRCSSQSGHNTVSWYQQALGQGPQFIFQYYREEENGRGNFPPRFSGLQFPNYSSELNVNALELDDSALYLCASSLVDREGDYYSYNEQFFGPGTRLTVL.

This chain uses TRBV4-2 with TRBJ2-3; 13 bases are shared with TRBD2. With 1 base clipped from V and 0 bases from J, the junction kept 10 bases outside the gene matches. Germline CDR1 and CDR2: LGHNA and YNFKEQ. The CDR3 consists of 20 residues. CDR3 residues: CASSQVASGTSGKSTDTQYF. CDR3 nucleotide sequence: TGTGCCAGCAGCCAAGTGGCCTCCGGGACTAGCGGGAAAAGCACAGATACGCAGTATTTT.

This clonotype has more than one count but fewer than ten. V usage is TRBV7-2 and J usage is TRBJ2-7; 15 bases agree with TRBD2. The J segment lost 7 bases and the V segment lost 4 bases, leaving 2 bases of the junction unmatched. The CDR3 is made up of 14 amino acids. From germline, CDR1 is SGHTA and CDR2 FQGNSA. This chain's CDR3 is CASSYGLAGGEQYF. Written as DNA, the CDR3 is TGTGCCAGCAGCTATGGACTAGCGGGAGGGGAGCAGTACTTC.

This clonotype was seen a few times. The rearrangement links TRBV7-9 to TRBJ1-5, with TRBD1 identical over 7 bases. J gave up 6 bases and V 1 base, and 9 bases lay outside the gene matches. Germline V gene data show CDR1 as SEHNR and CDR2 as FQNEAQ (reference sequence). The CDR3 has 16 residues. CDR3: CASSLGIGGFVQPQHF. The CDR3 DNA sequence: TGTGCCAGCAGCTTAGGGATAGGGGGCTTCGTTCAGCCCCAGCATTTT.

V gene TRBV4-3 combines with J gene TRBJ2-7, with unresolved D. Germline assignment: CDR1 LGHNA and CDR2 YSLEER. The CDR3 loop spans 15 amino acids. Trimming removed 0 bases at V and 2 bases at J, with 11 bases between. The CDR3 coding sequence is TGCGCCAGCAGCCAAGATCTTTCCAGTCCCTACGAGCAGTACTTC. Protein product: CASSQDLSSPYEQYF.

The table lists this clonotype with a few counts. CDR3 protein: CSARGTSGGAISETQYF. The CDR3 coding sequence is TGCAGTGCTAGGGGGACTAGCGGGGGGGCTATCTCAGAGACCCAGTACTTC. The chain has TRBV20-1 and TRBJ2-5; 16 bases are shared with TRBD2. The CDR3 covers 17 residues. The V and J ends lost 3 bases and 4 bases, in that order; junction bases with no gene match: 8. Per the germline V gene, CDR1 is DFQATT and CDR2 is SNEGSKA (reference sequence).

The chain has TRBV20-1 and TRBJ2-1; the match to TRBD2 covers 9 bases. This CDR3 is built from 15 residues. CDR1 and CDR2 from the germline V gene are DFQATT and SNEGSKA (reference sequence). V trimming: 3 bases; J trimming: 8 bases; junction bases outside the gene matches: 11. The CDR3 DNA follows: TGCAGTGCTAGCCAACCTAGCGGGGTTTGGTATGAGCAGTTCTTC. Protein product: CSASQPSGVWYEQFF.

This clonotype was observed a handful of times. The V call is TRBV7-2, the J call TRBJ2-7; D is uncertain. Trimming left V 2 bases short and J 0 bases short, with 8 bases between. Germline V gene lookup returns CDR1 SGHTA and CDR2 FQGNSA. CDR3 size: 14 residues. DNA for the CDR3: TGTGCCAGCAGCTTAAGTCGGTACTCCTACGAGCAGTACTTC. Protein: CASSLSRYSYEQYF.

This clonotype was seen ten or more times. The chain couples TRBV7-2 to TRBJ2-3; D gene ambiguous. V was pared by 1 base and J by 0 bases, with 5 bases between. Germline CDR1 reads SGHTA; CDR2 reads FQGNSA. The CDR3 is 14 residues long. CDR3 DNA sequence: TGTGCCAGCAGCTTAGATCCTAGCACAGATACGCAGTATTTT. This codes for CASSLDPSTDTQYF. The complete variable domain, with remaining parts taken from reference TRBV7-2 and TRBJ2-3, reads GAGVSQSPSNKVTEKGKDVELRCDPISGHTALYWYRQSLGQGLEFLIYFQGNSAPDKSGLPSDRFSAERTGGSVSTLTIQRTQQEDSAVYLCASSLDPSTDTQYFGPGTRLTVL.